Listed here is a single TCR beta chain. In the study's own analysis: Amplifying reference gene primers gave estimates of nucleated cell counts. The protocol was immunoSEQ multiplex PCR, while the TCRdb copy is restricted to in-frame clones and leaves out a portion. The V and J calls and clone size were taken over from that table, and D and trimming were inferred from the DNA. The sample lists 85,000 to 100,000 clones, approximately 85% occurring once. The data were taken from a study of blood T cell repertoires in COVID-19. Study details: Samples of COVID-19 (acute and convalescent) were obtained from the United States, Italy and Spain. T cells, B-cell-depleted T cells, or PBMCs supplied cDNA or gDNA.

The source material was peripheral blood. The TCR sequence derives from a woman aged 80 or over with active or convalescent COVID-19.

The CDR3 sequence: CASSMSRQGGQPQHF. The CDR3 nucleotides are TGTGCCAGTAGTATGTCCCGACAGGGTGGACAGCCCCAGCATTTT. The chain carries TRBV19 and TRBJ1-5, with 7 nucleotides matching TRBD1. Germline CDR1 and CDR2: LNHDA and SQIVND (reference sequence). The length of the CDR3 is 15 residues. V lost 3 bases, J lost 7 bases, and 9 bases stayed unmatched.